This T cell receptor (beta chain) comes out of a study of blood T cell repertoires in COVID-19. TCRdb keeps only in-frame clones here, not all; method: immunoSEQ multiplex PCR. The sample has approximately 150,000 clones; around 90% are singletons. Specimen: peripheral blood. The source is a human donor in a cohort sampled during active COVID-19.

Here the CDR3 DNA reads TGTGCCAGCAGCTTAGGGGCGACAGGGGGTAGTAATGAAAAACTGTTTTTT. Translating gives CASSLGATGGSNEKLFF. This chain uses TRBV7-6 with TRBJ1-4, with TRBD1 matching over 9 bases. The CDR3 extends over 17 amino acids. Germline CDR1 is SGHVS and CDR2 is FNYEAQ. J lost 4 bases, V lost 1 base, and 7 bases had no gene match.